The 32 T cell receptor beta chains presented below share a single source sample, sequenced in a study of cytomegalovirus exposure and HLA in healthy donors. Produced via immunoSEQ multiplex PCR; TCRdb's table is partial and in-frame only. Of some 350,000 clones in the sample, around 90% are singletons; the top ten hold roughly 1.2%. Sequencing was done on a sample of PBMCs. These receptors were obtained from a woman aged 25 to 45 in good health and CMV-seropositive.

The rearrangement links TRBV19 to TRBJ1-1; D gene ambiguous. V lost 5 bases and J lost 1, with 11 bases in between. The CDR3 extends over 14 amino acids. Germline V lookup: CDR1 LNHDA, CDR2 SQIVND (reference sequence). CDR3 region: CASSSGRPNTEAFF. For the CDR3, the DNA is TGTGCCAGTAGTTCAGGACGGCCGAACACTGAAGCTTTCTTT.

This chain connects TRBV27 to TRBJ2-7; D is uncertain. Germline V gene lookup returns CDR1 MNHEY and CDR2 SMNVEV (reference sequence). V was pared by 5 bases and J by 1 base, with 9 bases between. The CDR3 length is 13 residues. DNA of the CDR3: TGTGCCAGCAGTCCCGCCCAGTCCTACGAGCAGTACTTC. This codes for CASSPAQSYEQYF.

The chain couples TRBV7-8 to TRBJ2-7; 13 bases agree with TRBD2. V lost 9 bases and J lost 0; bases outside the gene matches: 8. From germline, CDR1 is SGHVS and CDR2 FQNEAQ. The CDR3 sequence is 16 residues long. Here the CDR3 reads CASRTSGGTNSYEQYF. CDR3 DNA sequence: TGTGCCAGTAGGACTAGCGGGGGCACTAACTCCTACGAGCAGTACTTC.

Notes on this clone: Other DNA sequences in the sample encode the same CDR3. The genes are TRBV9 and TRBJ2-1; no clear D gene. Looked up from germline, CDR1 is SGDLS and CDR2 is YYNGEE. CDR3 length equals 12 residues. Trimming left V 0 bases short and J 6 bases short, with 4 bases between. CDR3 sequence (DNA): TGTGCCAGCAGCGTAGATTTCAATGAGCAGTTCTTC. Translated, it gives CASSVDFNEQFF. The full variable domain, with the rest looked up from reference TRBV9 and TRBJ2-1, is DSGVTQTPKHLITATGQRVTLRCSPRSGDLSVYWYQQSLDQGLQFLIQYYNGEERAKGNILERFSAQQFPDLHSELNLSSLELGDSALYFCASSVDFNEQFFGPGTRLTVL.

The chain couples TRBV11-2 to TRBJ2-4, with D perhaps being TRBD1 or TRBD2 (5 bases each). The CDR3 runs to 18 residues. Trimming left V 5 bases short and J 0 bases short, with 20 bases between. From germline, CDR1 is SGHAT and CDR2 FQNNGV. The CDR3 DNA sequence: TGTGCCAGCAGCCCCCGGGACCAGTCGGCGTTAGCCAAAAACATTCAGTACTTC. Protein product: CASSPRDQSALAKNIQYF.

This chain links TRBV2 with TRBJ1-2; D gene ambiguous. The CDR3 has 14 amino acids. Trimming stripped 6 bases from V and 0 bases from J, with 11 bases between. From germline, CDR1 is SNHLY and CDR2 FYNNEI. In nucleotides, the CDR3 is TGTGCCAGCAGGCAACAGATTACTAACTATGGCTACACCTTC. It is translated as CASRQQITNYGYTF.

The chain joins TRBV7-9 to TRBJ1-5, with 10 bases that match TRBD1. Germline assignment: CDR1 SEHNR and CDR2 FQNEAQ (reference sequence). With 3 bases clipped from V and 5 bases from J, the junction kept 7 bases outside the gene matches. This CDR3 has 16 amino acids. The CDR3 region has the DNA TGTGCCAGCAGCTTCGGACAGGGGGAGTTTCATCAGCCCCAGCATTTT. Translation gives CASSFGQGEFHQPQHF. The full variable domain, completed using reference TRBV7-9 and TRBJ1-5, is DTGVSQNPRHKITKRGQNVTFRCDPISEHNRLYWYRQTLGQGPEFLTYFQNEAQLEKSRLLSDRFSAERPKGSFSTLEIQRTEQGDSAMYLCASSFGQGEFHQPQHFGDGTRLSIL.

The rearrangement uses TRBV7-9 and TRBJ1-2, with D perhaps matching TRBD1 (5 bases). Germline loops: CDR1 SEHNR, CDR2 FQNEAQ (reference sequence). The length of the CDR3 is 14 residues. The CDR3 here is CVVGPTFDFYGYTF. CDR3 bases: TGTGTGGTGGGACCGACCTTTGACTTCTATGGCTACACCTTC.

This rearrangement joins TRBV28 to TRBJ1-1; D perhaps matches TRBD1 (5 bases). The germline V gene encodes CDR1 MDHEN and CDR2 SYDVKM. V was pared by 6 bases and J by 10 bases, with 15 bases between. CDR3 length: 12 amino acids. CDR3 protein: CASRSGGVGAFF. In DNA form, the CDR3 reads TGTGCCAGCAGATCGGGAGGGGTTGGAGCTTTCTTT.

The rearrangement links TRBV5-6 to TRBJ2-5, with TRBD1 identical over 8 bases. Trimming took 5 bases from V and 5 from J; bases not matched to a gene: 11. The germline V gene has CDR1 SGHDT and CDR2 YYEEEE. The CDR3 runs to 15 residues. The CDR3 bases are TGTGCCAGCAGACCACACGGACAGGGCGACGAGACCCAGTACTTC. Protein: CASRPHGQGDETQYF.

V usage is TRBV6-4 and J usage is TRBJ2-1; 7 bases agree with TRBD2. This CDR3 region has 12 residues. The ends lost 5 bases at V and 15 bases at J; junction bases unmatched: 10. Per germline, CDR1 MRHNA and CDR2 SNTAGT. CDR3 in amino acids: CASSPSGEPRFF. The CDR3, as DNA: TGTGCCAGCAGTCCCAGCGGGGAACCCCGGTTCTTC.

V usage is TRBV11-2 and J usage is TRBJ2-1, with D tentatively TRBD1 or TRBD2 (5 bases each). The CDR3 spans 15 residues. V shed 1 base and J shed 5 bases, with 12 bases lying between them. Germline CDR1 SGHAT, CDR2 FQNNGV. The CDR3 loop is CASSLAWDPHNEQFF. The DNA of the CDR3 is TGTGCCAGCAGCTTAGCGTGGGACCCGCACAATGAGCAGTTCTTC. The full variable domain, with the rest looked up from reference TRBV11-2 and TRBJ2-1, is EAGVAQSPRYKIIEKRQSVAFWCNPISGHATLYWYQQILGQGPKLLIQFQNNGVVDDSQLPKDRFSAERLKGVDSTLKIQPAKLEDSAVYLCASSLAWDPHNEQFFGPGTRLTVL.

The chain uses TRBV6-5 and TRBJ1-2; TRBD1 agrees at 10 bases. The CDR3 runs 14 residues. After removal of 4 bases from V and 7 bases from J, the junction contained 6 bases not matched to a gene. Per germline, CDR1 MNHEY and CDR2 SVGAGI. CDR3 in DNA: TGTGCCAGCAGTTTGGACAGGGGGGGAAGTGGCTACACCTTC. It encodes CASSLDRGGSGYTF.

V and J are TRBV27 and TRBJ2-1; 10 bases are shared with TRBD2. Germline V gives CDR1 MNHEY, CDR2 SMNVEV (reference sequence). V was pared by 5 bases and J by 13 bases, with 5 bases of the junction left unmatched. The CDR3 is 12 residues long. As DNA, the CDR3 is TGTGCCAGCAGTGGGATAGCGGGAGGACAGTTCTTC. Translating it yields CASSGIAGGQFF.

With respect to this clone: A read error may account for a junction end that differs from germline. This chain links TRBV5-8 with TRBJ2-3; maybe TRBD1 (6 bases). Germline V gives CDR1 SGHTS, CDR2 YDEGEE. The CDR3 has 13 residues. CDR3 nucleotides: TGTGCCGGCAGACAGGCGAACATAGATACGCAGTATTTT. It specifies CAGRQANIDTQYF.

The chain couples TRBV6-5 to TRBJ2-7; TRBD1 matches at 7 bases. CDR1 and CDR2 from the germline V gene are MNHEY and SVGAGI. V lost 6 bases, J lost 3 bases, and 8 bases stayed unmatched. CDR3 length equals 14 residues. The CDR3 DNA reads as TGTGCCAGCAGGAGGGGACAGAACAGCTACGAGCAGTACTTC. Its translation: CASRRGQNSYEQYF.

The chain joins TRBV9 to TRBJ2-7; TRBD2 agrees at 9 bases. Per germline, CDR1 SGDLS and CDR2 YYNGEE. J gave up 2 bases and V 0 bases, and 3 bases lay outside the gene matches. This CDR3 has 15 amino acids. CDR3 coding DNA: TGTGCCAGCAGCGTAGCGGCTAGCGGGGCCTACGAGCAGTACTTC. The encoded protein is CASSVAASGAYEQYF.

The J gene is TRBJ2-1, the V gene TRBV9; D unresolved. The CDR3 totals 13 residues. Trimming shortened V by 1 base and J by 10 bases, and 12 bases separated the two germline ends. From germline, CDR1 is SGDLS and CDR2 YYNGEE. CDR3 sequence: CASSVKVPAEQFF. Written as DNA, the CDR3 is TGTGCCAGCAGCGTAAAGGTCCCGGCAGAGCAGTTCTTC.

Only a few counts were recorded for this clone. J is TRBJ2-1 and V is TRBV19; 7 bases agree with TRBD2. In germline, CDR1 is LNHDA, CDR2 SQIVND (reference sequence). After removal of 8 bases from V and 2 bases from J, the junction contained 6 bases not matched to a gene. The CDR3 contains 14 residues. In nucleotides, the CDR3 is TGTGCCAGTTCGGGGGGATTACCCTACAATGAGCAGTTCTTC. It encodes CASSGGLPYNEQFF.

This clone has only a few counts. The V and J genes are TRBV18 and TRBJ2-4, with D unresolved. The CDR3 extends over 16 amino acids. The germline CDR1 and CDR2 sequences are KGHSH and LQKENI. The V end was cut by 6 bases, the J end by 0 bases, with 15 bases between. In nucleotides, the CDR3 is TGTGCCAGCTCCGAATTTGTTAATGGAGCCAAAAACATTCAGTACTTC. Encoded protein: CASSEFVNGAKNIQYF.

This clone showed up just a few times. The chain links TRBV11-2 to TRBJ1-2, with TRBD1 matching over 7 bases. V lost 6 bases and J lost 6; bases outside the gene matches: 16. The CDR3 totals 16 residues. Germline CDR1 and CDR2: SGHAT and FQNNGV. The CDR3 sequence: CASRGTTGDRLHGYTF. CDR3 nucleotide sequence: TGTGCCAGCAGGGGAACAACAGGGGACCGGCTCCATGGCTACACCTTC.

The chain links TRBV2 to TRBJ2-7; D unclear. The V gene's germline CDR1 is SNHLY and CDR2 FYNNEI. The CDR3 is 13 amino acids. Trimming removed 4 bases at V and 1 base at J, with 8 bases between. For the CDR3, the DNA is TGTGCCAGCAGTGGAGCAGGTTCCTACGAGCAGTACTTC. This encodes CASSGAGSYEQYF.

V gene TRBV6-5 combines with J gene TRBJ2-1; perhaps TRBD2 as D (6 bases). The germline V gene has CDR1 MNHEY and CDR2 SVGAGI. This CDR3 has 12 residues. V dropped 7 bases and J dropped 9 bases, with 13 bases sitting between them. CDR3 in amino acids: CASTQGGGEQFF. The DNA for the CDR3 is TGTGCCAGCACCCAGGGAGGCGGTGAGCAGTTCTTC.

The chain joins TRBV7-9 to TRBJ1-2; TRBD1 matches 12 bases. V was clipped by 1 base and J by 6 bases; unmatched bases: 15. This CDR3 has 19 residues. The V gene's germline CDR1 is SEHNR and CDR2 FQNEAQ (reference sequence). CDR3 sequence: CASSLEFWDRGHGVDGYTF. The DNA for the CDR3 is TGTGCCAGCAGCTTAGAATTTTGGGACAGGGGGCATGGTGTGGATGGCTACACCTTC.

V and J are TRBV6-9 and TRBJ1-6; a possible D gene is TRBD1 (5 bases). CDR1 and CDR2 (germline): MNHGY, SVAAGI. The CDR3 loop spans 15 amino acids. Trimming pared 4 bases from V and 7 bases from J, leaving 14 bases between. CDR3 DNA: TGTGCCAGCAGTTCGTTCCCCAGGGACAATTCACCCCTCCACTTT. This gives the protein CASSSFPRDNSPLHF.

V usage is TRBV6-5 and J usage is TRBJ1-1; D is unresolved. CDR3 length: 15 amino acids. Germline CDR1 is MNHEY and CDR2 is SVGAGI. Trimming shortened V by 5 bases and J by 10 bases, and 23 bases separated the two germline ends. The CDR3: CASSVSFRSPLGAFF. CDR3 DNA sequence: TGTGCCAGCAGTGTGAGTTTCAGATCCCCCTTGGGAGCTTTCTTT.

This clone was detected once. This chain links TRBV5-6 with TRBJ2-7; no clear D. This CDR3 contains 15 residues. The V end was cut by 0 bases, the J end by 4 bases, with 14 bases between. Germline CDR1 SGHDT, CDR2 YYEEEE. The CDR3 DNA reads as TGTGCCAGCAGCTTGGGTGACTTCAGCGAATACGAGCAGTACTTC. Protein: CASSLGDFSEYEQYF.

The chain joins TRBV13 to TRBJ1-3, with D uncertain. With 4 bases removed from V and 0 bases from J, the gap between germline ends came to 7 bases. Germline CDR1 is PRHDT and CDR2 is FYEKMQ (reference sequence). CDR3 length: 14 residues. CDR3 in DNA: TGTGCCAGCAGCTCCCACACCTCTGGAAACACCATATATTTT. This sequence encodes CASSSHTSGNTIYF.

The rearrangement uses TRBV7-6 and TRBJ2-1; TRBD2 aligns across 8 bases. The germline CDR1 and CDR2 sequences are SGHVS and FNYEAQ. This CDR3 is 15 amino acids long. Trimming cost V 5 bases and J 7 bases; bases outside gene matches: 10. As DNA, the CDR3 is TGTGCCAGCAGCCAGCGGGAGACCGTGTTGAATGAGCAGTTCTTC. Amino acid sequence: CASSQRETVLNEQFF.

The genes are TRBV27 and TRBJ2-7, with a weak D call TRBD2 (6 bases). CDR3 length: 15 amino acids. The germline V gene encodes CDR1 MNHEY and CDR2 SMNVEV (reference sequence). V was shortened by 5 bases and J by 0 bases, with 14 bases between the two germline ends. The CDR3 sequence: CASSPLLGGSYEQYF. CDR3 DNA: TGTGCCAGCAGTCCTCTTCTGGGGGGCTCCTACGAGCAGTACTTC.

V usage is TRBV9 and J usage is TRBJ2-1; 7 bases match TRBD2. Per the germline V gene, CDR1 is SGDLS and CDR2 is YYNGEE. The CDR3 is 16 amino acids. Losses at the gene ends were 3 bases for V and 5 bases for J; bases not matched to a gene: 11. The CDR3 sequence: CASSAQSGREDNEQFF. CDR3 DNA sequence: TGTGCCAGCAGCGCCCAGTCTGGGAGGGAGGACAATGAGCAGTTCTTC. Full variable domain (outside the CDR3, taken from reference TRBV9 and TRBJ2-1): DSGVTQTPKHLITATGQRVTLRCSPRSGDLSVYWYQQSLDQGLQFLIQYYNGEERAKGNILERFSAQQFPDLHSELNLSSLELGDSALYFCASSAQSGREDNEQFFGPGTRLTVL.

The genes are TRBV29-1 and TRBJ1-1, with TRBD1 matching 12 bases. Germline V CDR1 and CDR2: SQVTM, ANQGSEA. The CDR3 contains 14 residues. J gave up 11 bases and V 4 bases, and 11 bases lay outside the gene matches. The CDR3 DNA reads TGCAGCGTTGTCAGCCGGGACAGGGGGCGTCAGGCTTTCTTT. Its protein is CSVVSRDRGRQAFF.